This TCR beta chain was documented in a study of blood T cell repertoires in COVID-19 (dated by TCRdb to the early 2020s). Notes on the research overall: Samples from collaborators originated in the United States, Italy and Spain and spanned both the acute and convalescent phases of COVID-19. The prospective study material was composed of cDNA or gDNA derived from T cells, B-cell-depleted T cells, or PBMCs. The dataset comprised deeply sampled blood TCRbeta repertoires from subjects exposed to, actively infected with, or recovered from COVID-19. The repertoires were made available in a free public database intended to serve as a resource for research on the immune response to SARS-CoV-2. Samples were obtained from the ongoing ImmuneRACE study (first 160 participants) and from 950 to 1,500 subjects provided by 6 global collaborators. A de-identified subject ID, COVID-19 status, age in years and sex were almost always included in the sample metadata. Where available, HLA class I and class II types were obtained from metadata supplied by the sample provider rather than from assay-based typing.

Each collaborating institution followed its own protocols to collect whole blood in K2EDTA tubes. For TCRbeta analysis, collaborator samples were shipped as frozen whole blood, as isolated PBMCs, or as DNA extracted from either sample type. Trimming takes 4 bases from V and 0 bases from J, and the germline ends sit 14 bases apart. The germline V gene encodes CDR1 SGHDT and CDR2 YYEEEE. The CDR3 goes from the cysteine to the phenylalanine over 16 residues. Only the CDR3 portion is preserved as DNA: 48 bases, with reading frame beginning at the first base. Points the paper makes about the study in general: How much clinical and demographic metadata was included differed by source and by participant, and the metadata was provided uncurated.

This clone was picked up one time. Its cognate antigen has yet to be identified. Base qualities were left out, and no much larger clone turns up one base away. TCRbeta CDR3 regions were amplified from genomic DNA using the immunoSEQ Assay, a bias-controlled multiplex PCR. Under the source paper's analysis protocol: Within the assay, amplification of reference gene primers was used to estimate how many nucleated cells each sample contained. To quantify the absolute abundance of each unique TCRbeta CDR3 rearrangement, sequence reads were collapsed and filtered. For each sample, productive Simpson clonality was calculated by taking the square root of Simpson's diversity index across productive rearrangements. TCRdb re-hosts the immuneACCESS table, in-frame sequences only. Its copies lack some clones; in the studies checked, an unresolved V gene accounts for under half of them, and the cause for the rest is not known. The V and J calls and the clone size are those of that table, but D and trimming were determined from the DNA. Recorded for this sample are approximately 77,000 clones; approximately 81% of them occurred a single time. 18% of the sample comes from the top ten.

The chain is made from TRBV5-6 and TRBJ2-4; the D gene assignment is ambiguous. The sequenced sample was peripheral blood. The source is an older woman with acute or convalescent COVID-19. The nucleotide sequence reads as follows: TGTGCCAGCAGCCCGCCTCGACTGAAAGCCAAAAACATTCAGTACTTC. Its product reads: CASSPPRLKAKNIQYF.